This T cell receptor (beta chain) was retrieved from a study of cytomegalovirus exposure and HLA in healthy donors. The PCR contained 60 Vbeta and 13 Jbeta primers. Profiling relied on immunoSEQ multiplex PCR, and the TCRdb table lists in-frame clones only, not all of them. The sample carries some 170,000 clones, about 81% recorded once. About this clone itself: The antigen is not known.

Trimming at V came to 4 bases and at J to 1 base, leaving 6 bases not matched to a gene. Germline CDR1 and CDR2: MDHEN and SYDVKM. The CDR3 runs to 16 residues. Study findings and constraints: Analyzed later, most CMV-associated TCR beta chains appeared HLA-restricted. The study dropped some indistinguishable V segments, TRBV6-2 and TRBV6-3 among them. Trimming of TCR beta V- and J-genes showed a link, identified in a later analysis, to a missense DCLRE1C variant.

The chain carries TRBV28 and TRBJ2-2, with 7 bases identical to TRBD1. The clonotype comes from a girl between 10 and 17 years old in good health and CMV-seropositive. The specimen sequenced was PBMCs. CDR3 nucleotide sequence: TGTGCCAGCAGTTCTCCGGGACAGAAGAACACCGGGGAGCTGTTTTTT. Its translation: CASSSPGQKNTGELFF.